The clone carrying this T cell receptor beta chain was observed once. The target antigen is unknown. The V gene's germline CDR1 is KGHSH and CDR2 LQKENI. There are 15 residues in the CDR3. V was trimmed by 5 bases and J by 5 bases, leaving 18 bases between them. The data originate from a study of memory CD4+ T cells and cytomegalovirus serostatus. Study as a whole: Healthy Belgian adult donors included about nine CMV-positive and some 25 CMV-negative people. Study-level points and caveats: Suggested: most of the CMV-linked TCR signature lies in CD4+ memory cells.

Single viable CD3+CD4+CD8-CD45RO+ cells were sorted as the memory CD4+ T cells. In the original workflow: After removing out-of-frame reads, over 2 million distinct TCRbeta sequences remained. Sequencing used immunoSEQ multiplex PCR; TCRdb keeps in-frame clones, though not all of them. The V and J calls and clone size come from that table; D and trimming were worked out from the DNA. The sample comprises about 92,000 clones, roughly 80% of which are singletons, and 3.6% rests with the top ten. The V and J genes are TRBV18 and TRBJ1-1; TRBD1 is a possible D gene (6 bases). This sequence originates from an adult in good health and CMV-seropositive. The material sequenced was memory CD4+ T cells from blood. CDR3 region: CASSYITTGLTEAFF. In DNA form, the CDR3 reads TGTGCCAGCTCATATATTACGACAGGTTTGACTGAAGCTTTCTTT.